Ten or more counts support the clone carrying this T cell receptor (beta chain). Its target is not known. The data belong to a study of regulatory T cells in long-lasting Graves disease. Building of the TCR beta libraries involved iRepertoire HTBI primers and Arm-PCR of CDR3 regions. TCRdb passed the multiplex PCR reads through MiXCR, listing each CDR3 protein once. The sample yields 400,000 to 650,000 distinct CDR3 sequences, about 16% seen once. Study-level results: Persistent Graves' patients possessed reduced TCR diversity relative to recently diagnosed ones. Persistent disease preferred TRBV28, TRBJ1-2 and TRBJ2-5.

CDR3 size: 15 residues. The germline CDR1 and CDR2 sequences are SQVTM and ANQGSEA. The V end lost 8 bases, the J end lost 3 bases, and 20 bases lay between the germline ends. Stated time point: newly diagnosed GD, antithyroid drugs for less than 3 months. Making the TCR library involved RNA that had been extracted from PBMCs. These data were also filed under a second study, of T cells in Graves' hyperthyroidism and ophthalmopathy.

This sequence originates from a woman aged 35 to 59 with Graves disease. Specimen: peripheral blood mononuclear cells (PBMCs), collected at new diagnosis, from a patient treated with antithyroid drugs. V usage is TRBV29-1 and J usage is TRBJ1-5; the D is unclear. The chain's CDR3 is CSCTLIEAINQPQHF. CDR3 sequence (DNA): TGCAGCTGCACCCTCATCGAGGCTATCAATCAGCCCCAGCATTTT. The complete variable domain, with remaining parts taken from reference TRBV29-1 and TRBJ1-5, reads SAVISQKPSRDICQRGTSLTIQCQVDSQVTMMFWYRQQPGQSLTLIATANQGSEATYESGFVIDKFPISRPNLTFSTLTVSNMSPEDSSIYLCSCTLIEAINQPQHFGDGTRLSIL.